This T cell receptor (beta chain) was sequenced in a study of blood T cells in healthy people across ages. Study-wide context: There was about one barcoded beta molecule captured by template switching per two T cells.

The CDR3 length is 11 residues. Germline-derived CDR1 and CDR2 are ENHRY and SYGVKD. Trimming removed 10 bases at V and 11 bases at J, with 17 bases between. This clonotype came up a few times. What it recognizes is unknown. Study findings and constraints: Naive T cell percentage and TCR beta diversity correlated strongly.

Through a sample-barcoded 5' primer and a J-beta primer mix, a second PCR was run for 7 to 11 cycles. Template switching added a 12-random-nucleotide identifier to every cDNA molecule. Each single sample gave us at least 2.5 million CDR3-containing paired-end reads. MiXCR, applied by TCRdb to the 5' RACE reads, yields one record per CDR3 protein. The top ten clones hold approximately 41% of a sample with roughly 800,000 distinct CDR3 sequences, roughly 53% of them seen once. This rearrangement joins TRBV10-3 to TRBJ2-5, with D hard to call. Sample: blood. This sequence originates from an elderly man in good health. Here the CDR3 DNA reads TGTGCCACCCACACCTCGGGCCCGCAGTACTTC. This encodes CATHTSGPQYF.